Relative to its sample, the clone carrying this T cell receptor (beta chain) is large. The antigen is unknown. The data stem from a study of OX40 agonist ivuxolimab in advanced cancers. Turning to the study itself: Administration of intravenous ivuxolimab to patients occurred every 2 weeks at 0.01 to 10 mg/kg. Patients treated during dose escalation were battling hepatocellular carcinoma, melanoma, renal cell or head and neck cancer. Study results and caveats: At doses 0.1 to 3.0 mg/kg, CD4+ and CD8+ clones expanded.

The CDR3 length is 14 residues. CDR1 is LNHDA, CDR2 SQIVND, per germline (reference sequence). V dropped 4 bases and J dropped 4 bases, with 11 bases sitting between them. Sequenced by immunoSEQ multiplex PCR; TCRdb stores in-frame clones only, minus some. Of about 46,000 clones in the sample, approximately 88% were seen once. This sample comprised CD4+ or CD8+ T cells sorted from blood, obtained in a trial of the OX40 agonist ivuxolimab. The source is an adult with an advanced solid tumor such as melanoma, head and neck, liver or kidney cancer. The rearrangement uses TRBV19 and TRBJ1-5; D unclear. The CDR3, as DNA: TGTGCCAGTAGTACCACACCTTTTAATCAGCCCCAGCATTTT. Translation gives CASSTTPFNQPQHF.